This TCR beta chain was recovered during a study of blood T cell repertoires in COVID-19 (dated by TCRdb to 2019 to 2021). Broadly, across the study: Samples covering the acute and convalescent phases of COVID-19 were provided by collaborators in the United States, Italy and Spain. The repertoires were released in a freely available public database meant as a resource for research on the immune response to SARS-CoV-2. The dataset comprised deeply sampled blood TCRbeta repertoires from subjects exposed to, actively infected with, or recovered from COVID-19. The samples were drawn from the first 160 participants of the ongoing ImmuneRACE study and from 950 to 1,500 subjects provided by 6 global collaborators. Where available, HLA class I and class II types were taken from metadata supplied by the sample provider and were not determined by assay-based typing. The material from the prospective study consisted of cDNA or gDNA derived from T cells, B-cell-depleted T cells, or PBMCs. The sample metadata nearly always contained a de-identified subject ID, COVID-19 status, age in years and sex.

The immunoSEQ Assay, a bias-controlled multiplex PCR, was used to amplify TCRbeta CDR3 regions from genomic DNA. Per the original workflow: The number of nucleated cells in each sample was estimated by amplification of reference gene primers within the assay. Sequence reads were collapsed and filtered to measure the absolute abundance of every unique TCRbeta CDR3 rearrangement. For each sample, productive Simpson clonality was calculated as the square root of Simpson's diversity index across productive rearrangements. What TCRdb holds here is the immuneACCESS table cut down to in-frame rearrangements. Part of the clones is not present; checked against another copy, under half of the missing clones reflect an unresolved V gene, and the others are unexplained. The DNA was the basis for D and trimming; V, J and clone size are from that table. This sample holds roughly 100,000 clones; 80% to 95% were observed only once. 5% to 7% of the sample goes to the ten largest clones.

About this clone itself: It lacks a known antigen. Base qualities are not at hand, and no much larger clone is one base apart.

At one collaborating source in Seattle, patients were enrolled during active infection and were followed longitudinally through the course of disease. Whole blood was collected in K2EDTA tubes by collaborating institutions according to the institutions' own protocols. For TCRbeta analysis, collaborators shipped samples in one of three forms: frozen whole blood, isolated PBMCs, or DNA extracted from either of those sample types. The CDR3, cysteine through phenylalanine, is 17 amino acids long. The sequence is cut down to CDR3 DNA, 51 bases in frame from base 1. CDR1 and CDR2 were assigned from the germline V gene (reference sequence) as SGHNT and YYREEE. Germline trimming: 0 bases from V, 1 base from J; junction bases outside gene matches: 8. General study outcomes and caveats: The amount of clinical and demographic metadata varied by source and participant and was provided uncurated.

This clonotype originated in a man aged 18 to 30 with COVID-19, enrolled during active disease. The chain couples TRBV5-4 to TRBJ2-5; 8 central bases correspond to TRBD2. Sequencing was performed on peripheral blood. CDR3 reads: CASSLGWGSGIQETQYF. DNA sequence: TGTGCCAGCAGCTTGGGTTGGGGTAGCGGGATCCAAGAGACCCAGTACTTC.